This record looks at one T cell receptor beta chain sequence and its context. The sample originates from a study of T cells expressing NK-cell markers. Germline V CDR1 and CDR2: KGHSH, LQKENI. CDR3 size: 15 residues. TCRdb re-called the 5' RACE reads; one entry per CDR3 protein, DNA not given. The clone table shows fewer than 400,000 distinct CDR3 sequences, with the ten largest holding around 5.3%. The TCR originated in a man aged 18 to 69 in good health. V and J are TRBV18 and TRBJ2-7; the D call of TRBD1 rests on TCRdb alone, since no DNA is present to check it. The sample consisted of blood T cells: a sorted CD56 or NKG2C T cell subset, CD4+ or CD8+ T cells, or bulk PBMC T cells (not recorded which). This chain's CDR3 is CASSAAGTVNYEQYF. The entire variable domain, with the rest obtained from reference TRBV18 and TRBJ2-7, is as follows: NAGVMQNPRHLVRRRGQEARLRCSPMKGHSHVYWYRQLPEEGLKFMVYLQKENIIDESGMPKERFSAEFPKEGPSILRIQQVVRGDSAAYFCASSAAGTVNYEQYFGPGTRLTVT.